Shown below are 14 T cell receptor beta chains from a single sample sequenced in a study of Ad26.COV2.S vaccination and SARS-CoV-2 variants. Regarding treatment: around 19 received Ad26.COV2.S at low or high dose, single or two shots; 5 received placebo; per-sample allocation not given. Vaccine and placebo recipients were sampled on day 63 after the first injection. Repertoires were generated with immunoSEQ multiplex PCR, while TCRdb's copy carries only in-frame clones and drops some. The sample lists nearly 400,000 clones; around 91% were seen once. Source: peripheral blood, taken in a trial of Ad26.COV2.S vaccine versus placebo. The receptors were sampled from a person between 18 and 65 years old who received the Ad26.COV2.S COVID-19 vaccine or a placebo.

The rearrangement uses TRBV4-1 and TRBJ2-7; 7 nucleotides align to TRBD1. Losses at the gene ends were 0 bases for V and 3 bases for J; bases not matched to a gene: 8. In germline, CDR1 is MGHRA, CDR2 YSYEKL. The CDR3 is 16 amino acids. The chain's CDR3 is CASSQDNGGQNYEQYF. CDR3 coding DNA: TGCGCCAGCAGCCAAGATAATGGGGGACAGAACTACGAGCAGTACTTC.

The V gene is TRBV28, the J gene TRBJ1-5; TRBD1 might be the D (5 bases). Trimming left V 5 bases short and J 6 bases short, with 14 bases between. This CDR3 contains 14 residues. Germline V gene sequence: CDR1 MDHEN, CDR2 SYDVKM. CDR3 region: CASSPTLRAQPQHF. DNA of the CDR3: TGTGCCAGCAGTCCTACCCTCAGGGCTCAGCCCCAGCATTTT.

This clone was seen only once. J is TRBJ2-7 and V is TRBV7-5; the D call of TRBD1 is as the table states it, not checked on the DNA. TRBV7-5 represents a pseudogene. The CDR3 has 11 amino acids. The CDR3 DNA is TGTGCCAGAAGCTGGTACAGGACGCAGTACTTC. The encoded protein is CARSWYRTQYF.

This chain connects TRBV19 to TRBJ1-1; 8 nucleotides match TRBD1. CDR3 length: 15 amino acids. V lost 7 bases and J lost 4; bases outside the gene matches: 11. Germline V CDR1 and CDR2: LNHDA, SQIVND (reference sequence). CDR3 sequence (DNA): TGTGCCAGTAAAGTGGACAGGGTAAGTGGCACTGAAGCTTTCTTT. Its protein product is CASKVDRVSGTEAFF.

In DNA, the CDR3 is TGTGCCACCAGCAGAGGGACCTCCTACGAGCAGTACTTC. Its protein product is CATSRGTSYEQYF. The chain employs TRBV15 and TRBJ2-7, with unresolved D. Trimming left V 1 base short and J 0 bases short, with 4 bases between. The length of the CDR3 is 13 residues. Germline V lookup: CDR1 LNHNV, CDR2 YYDKDF (reference sequence).

The chain uses TRBV28 and TRBJ1-5; D remains ambiguous. Trimming took 5 bases from V and 3 from J, leaving 5 bases between them. The germline V gene has CDR1 MDHEN and CDR2 SYDVKM. This CDR3 comprises 12 residues. The CDR3 nucleotides are TGTGCCAGCAGTGACTACAATCAGCCCCAGCATTTT. Protein product: CASSDYNQPQHF. The full variable domain, its missing parts supplied by reference TRBV28 and TRBJ1-5, is DVKVTQSSRYLVKRTGEKVFLECVQDMDHENMFWYRQDPGLGLRLIYFSYDVKMKEKGDIPEGYSVSREKKERFSLILESASTNQTSMYLCASSDYNQPQHFGDGTRLSIL.

The V gene is TRBV15, the J gene TRBJ2-4, with D unclear. Germline-derived CDR1 and CDR2 are LNHNV and YYDKDF (reference sequence). The V gene lost 0 bases and the J gene lost 0 bases, with 18 bases spanning the gap. CDR3 size: 19 residues. The CDR3 loop reads CATSRDPPGTRLAKNIQYF. The DNA of the CDR3 is TGTGCCACCAGCAGAGACCCACCCGGCACCAGACTAGCCAAAAACATTCAGTACTTC. Full variable domain (missing parts from reference TRBV15 and TRBJ2-4): DAMVIQNPRYQVTQFGKPVTLSCSQTLNHNVMYWYQQKSSQAPKLLFHYYDKDFNNEADTPDNFQSRRPNTSFCFLDIRSPGLGDTAMYLCATSRDPPGTRLAKNIQYFGAGTRLSVL.

The CDR3 loop is CASSPSGTGVNIQYF. The DNA for the CDR3 is TGTGCCAGCTCACCATCCGGGACAGGGGTGAACATTCAGTACTTC. This chain uses TRBV18 with TRBJ2-4, with 10 bases matching TRBD1. Germline assignment: CDR1 KGHSH and CDR2 LQKENI. This CDR3 is built from 15 residues. V lost 2 bases, J lost 7 bases, and 5 bases stayed unmatched. Drawing the rest from reference TRBV18 and TRBJ2-4, the complete variable domain is NAGVMQNPRHLVRRRGQEARLRCSPMKGHSHVYWYRQLPEEGLKFMVYLQKENIIDESGMPKERFSAEFPKEGPSILRIQQVVRGDSAAYFCASSPSGTGVNIQYFGAGTRLSVL.

The chain uses TRBV5-4 and TRBJ2-7; 13 bases map to TRBD2. After removal of 1 base from V and 6 bases from J, the junction contained 4 bases not matched to a gene. This CDR3 has 15 amino acids. CDR1 SGHNT and CDR2 YYREEE come from the germline V gene (reference sequence). The CDR3 sequence: CASSLTSGRAGEQYF. DNA for the CDR3: TGTGCCAGCAGCTTGACTAGCGGGAGGGCAGGCGAGCAGTACTTC. Full variable domain (outside the CDR3, taken from reference TRBV5-4 and TRBJ2-7): ETGVTQSPTHLIKTRGQQVTLRCSSQSGHNTVSWYQQALGQGPQFIFQYYREEENGRGNFPPRFSGLQFPNYSSELNVNALELDDSALYLCASSLTSGRAGEQYFGPGTRLTVT.

The chain combines TRBV27 with TRBJ2-6; D gene unclear. Between the trimmed V and J ends, which lost 2 bases and 0 bases, there was a span of 17 bases. The length of the CDR3 is 19 residues. CDR1 MNHEY and CDR2 SMNVEV come from the germline V gene (reference sequence). The CDR3 sequence: CASSLKADLHISGANVLTF. The CDR3 nucleotides are TGTGCCAGCAGTTTAAAGGCAGACCTCCATATCTCTGGGGCCAACGTCCTGACTTTC. Full variable domain (missing parts from reference TRBV27 and TRBJ2-6): EAQVTQNPRYLITVTGKKLTVTCSQNMNHEYMSWYRQDPGLGLRQIYYSMNVEVTDKGDVPEGYKVSRKEKRNFPLILESPSPNQTSLYFCASSLKADLHISGANVLTFGAGSRLTVL.

The V call is TRBV19, the J call TRBJ2-2; TRBD2 aligns across 14 bases. CDR3 length: 16 amino acids. Germline CDR1 reads LNHDA; CDR2 reads SQIVND (reference sequence). V was pared by 6 bases and J by 6 bases, with 6 bases of the junction left unmatched. Here the CDR3 DNA reads TGTGCCAGTAGCAGGGGACTAGCGGGGGCCTCCGGGGAGCTGTTTTTT. Its translation: CASSRGLAGASGELFF. The entire variable domain, with the rest obtained from reference TRBV19 and TRBJ2-2, is as follows: DGGITQSPKYLFRKEGQNVTLSCEQNLNHDAMYWYRQDPGQGLRLIYYSQIVNDFQKGDIAEGYSVSREKKESFPLTVTSAQKNPTAFYLCASSRGLAGASGELFFGEGSRLTVL.

V gene TRBV6-5 combines with J gene TRBJ2-1; 9 nucleotides align to TRBD1. Germline CDR1 reads MNHEY; CDR2 reads SVGAGI. This CDR3 comprises 14 residues. V shed 8 bases, J shed 10 bases, and the junction held 12 bases outside the gene matches. CDR3 loop: CASARDRDRKEQFF. The CDR3 DNA is TGTGCCAGCGCCCGGGACAGGGACCGTAAGGAGCAGTTCTTC.

The CDR3 loop reads CASSDRERGYTF. Written as DNA, the CDR3 is TGTGCCAGCAGTGACAGGGAGAGGGGCTACACCTTC. The V call is TRBV6-1, the J call TRBJ1-2; D may be TRBD1 (5 bases). Germline loops: CDR1 MNHNS, CDR2 SASEGT. V was trimmed by 3 bases and J by 8 bases, leaving 10 bases between them. The CDR3 spans 12 residues.

This clone came up once. The chain has TRBV9 and TRBJ2-3; TRBD2 matches 9 bases. The J segment lost 2 bases and the V segment lost 4 bases, leaving 8 bases of the junction unmatched. This CDR3 has 16 amino acids. CDR1 is SGDLS, CDR2 YYNGEE, per germline. In nucleotides, the CDR3 is TGTGCCAGCAGCCACCGGGCGGGAGGGCCCACAGATACGCAGTATTTT. It is translated as CASSHRAGGPTDTQYF.